A selection of T cell receptor beta chains follows, all from one sample in a study of CD4 T cells in relation to SARS-CoV-2 and coronaviruses. Data came from immunoSEQ multiplex PCR; TCRdb stores just in-frame clones and leaves some out. The profile covers tens of thousands of clones, with 65% to 80% appearing a single time and 3.4% taken by the ten largest. No antigen has been assigned to these receptors. Sequenced input: memory CD4+ T cells from PBMCs, cultured in vitro. The origin of the receptors is an adult with COVID-19. Each CDR3 is given with its conserved first and last residue. The size of a clone is reported for some rows only, either as once, few or many, or as a class for expanded clones.

v_call: TRBV10-1
clone_size: NA
j_call: TRBJ2-3
cdr3_aa: CASSQMAGADTQYF

v_call: TRBV7-7
clone_size: NA
j_call: TRBJ2-3
cdr3_aa: CASSLNGKSTDTQYF

v_call: TRBV3-1/TRBV3-2
clone_size: NA
j_call: TRBJ2-5
cdr3_aa: CASSLGGWETQYF

v_call: TRBV6-5
clone_size: NA
j_call: TRBJ1-1
cdr3_aa: CASSPDRVGTEAFF

v_call: TRBV30
clone_size: NA
j_call: TRBJ2-1
cdr3_aa: CAWSTGLAGAYNEQFF

v_call: TRBV28
clone_size: few
j_call: TRBJ2-1
cdr3_aa: CASNPGGYNEQFF

v_call: TRBV4-3
clone_size: NA
j_call: TRBJ2-5
cdr3_aa: CASSAGSGQETQYF

v_call: TRBV24-1
clone_size: NA
j_call: TRBJ1-5
cdr3_aa: CATSEDRASSNQPQHF

v_call: TRBV6-4
clone_size: NA
j_call: TRBJ2-3
cdr3_aa: CASSDSTGSTDTQYF

v_call: TRBV2
clone_size: NA
j_call: TRBJ1-1
cdr3_aa: CASSDLGVNTEAFF

v_call: TRBV9
clone_size: NA
j_call: TRBJ2-2
cdr3_aa: CASSVLAGGNTGELFF

v_call: TRBV27
clone_size: few
j_call: TRBJ2-7
cdr3_aa: CASRRERGSYEQYF

v_call: TRBV5-1
clone_size: NA
j_call: TRBJ1-4
cdr3_aa: CASRELGFEKEKLFF

v_call: TRBV28
clone_size: NA
j_call: TRBJ2-2
cdr3_aa: CASSRQGDTGELFF

v_call: TRBV14
clone_size: NA
j_call: TRBJ2-3
cdr3_aa: CASSPGGLPTDTQYF

v_call: TRBV28
clone_size: NA
j_call: TRBJ2-1
cdr3_aa: CASSRDYGSYNEQFF

v_call: TRBV5-1
clone_size: NA
j_call: TRBJ2-1
cdr3_aa: CASSLDSYIRFF

v_call: TRBV28
clone_size: NA
j_call: TRBJ2-7
cdr3_aa: CASTPTGSSYEQYF

v_call: TRBV29-1
clone_size: few
j_call: TRBJ1-5
cdr3_aa: CSVASPPGLSQPQHF

v_call: TRBV7-9
clone_size: NA
j_call: TRBJ1-1
cdr3_aa: CASSSQGANTEAFF

v_call: TRBV28
clone_size: once
j_call: TRBJ2-1
cdr3_aa: CASIIPGQGNNEQFF

v_call: TRBV11-2
clone_size: NA
j_call: TRBJ2-7
cdr3_aa: CASSLWREQYF